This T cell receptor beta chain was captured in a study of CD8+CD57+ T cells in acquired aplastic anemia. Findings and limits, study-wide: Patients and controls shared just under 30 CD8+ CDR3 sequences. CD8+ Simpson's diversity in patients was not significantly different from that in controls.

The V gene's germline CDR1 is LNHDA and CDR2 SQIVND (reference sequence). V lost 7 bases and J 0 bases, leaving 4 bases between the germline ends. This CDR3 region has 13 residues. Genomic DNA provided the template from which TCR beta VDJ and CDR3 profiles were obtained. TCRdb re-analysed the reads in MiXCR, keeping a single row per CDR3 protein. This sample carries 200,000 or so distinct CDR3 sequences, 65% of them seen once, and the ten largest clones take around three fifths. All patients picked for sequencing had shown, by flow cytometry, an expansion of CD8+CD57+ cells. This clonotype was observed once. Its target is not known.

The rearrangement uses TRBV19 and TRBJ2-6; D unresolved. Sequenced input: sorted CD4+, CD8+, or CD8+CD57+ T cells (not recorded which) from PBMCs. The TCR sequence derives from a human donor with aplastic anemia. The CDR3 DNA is TGTGCCAGTACTAGCTCTGGGGCCAACGTCCTGACTTTC. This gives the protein CASTSSGANVLTF.